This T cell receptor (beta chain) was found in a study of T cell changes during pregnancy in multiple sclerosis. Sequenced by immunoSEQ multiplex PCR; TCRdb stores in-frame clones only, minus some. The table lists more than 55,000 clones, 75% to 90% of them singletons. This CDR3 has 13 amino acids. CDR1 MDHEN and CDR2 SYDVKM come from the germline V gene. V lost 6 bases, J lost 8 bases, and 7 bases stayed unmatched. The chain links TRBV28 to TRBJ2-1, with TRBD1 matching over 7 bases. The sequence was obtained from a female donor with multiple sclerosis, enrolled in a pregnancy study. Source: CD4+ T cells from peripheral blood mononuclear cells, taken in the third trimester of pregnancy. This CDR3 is CASRTGPIDEQFF. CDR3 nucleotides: TGTGCCAGCAGGACAGGGCCGATAGATGAGCAGTTCTTC. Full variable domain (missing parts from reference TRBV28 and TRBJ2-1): DVKVTQSSRYLVKRTGEKVFLECVQDMDHENMFWYRQDPGLGLRLIYFSYDVKMKEKGDIPEGYSVSREKKERFSLILESASTNQTSMYLCASRTGPIDEQFFGPGTRLTVL.